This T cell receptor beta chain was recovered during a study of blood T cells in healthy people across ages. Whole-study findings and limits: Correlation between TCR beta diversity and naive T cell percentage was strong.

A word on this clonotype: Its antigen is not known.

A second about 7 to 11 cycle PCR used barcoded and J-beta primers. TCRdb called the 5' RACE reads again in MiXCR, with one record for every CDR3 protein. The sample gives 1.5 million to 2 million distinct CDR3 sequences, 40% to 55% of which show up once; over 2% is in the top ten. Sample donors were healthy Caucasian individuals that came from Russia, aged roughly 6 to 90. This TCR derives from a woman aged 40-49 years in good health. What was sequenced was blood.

The CDR3 DNA sequence: TGTGCCAGCAGCTTAAGGTGGGGTAGCGGGGCCTCCTACGAGCAGTACTTC. It yields the protein CASSLRWGSGASYEQYF. J is TRBJ2-7 and V is TRBV7-2; 8 nucleotides agree with TRBD2. V lost 2 bases and J lost 0; bases outside the gene matches: 9. Germline V CDR1 and CDR2: SGHTA, FQGNSA. The CDR3 consists of 17 residues.